The present TCR beta chain was sequenced within a study of PD-L1 blockade in urothelial cancer. Overall study context: Each participant's history included 0 to 3 prior chemotherapy regimens.

Described time point: pretreatment peripheral blood. Germline values: CDR1 SGHTA, CDR2 FQGNSA. This CDR3 spans 17 amino acids. The junction had 8 bases not matched to a gene; V was cut back by 5 bases and J by 2 bases. TCRdb keeps only in-frame clones here, not all; method: immunoSEQ multiplex PCR. Of 85,000 to 100,000 clones in the sample, around 87% were seen once. The chain joins TRBV7-2 to TRBJ2-2, with 10 bases identical to TRBD2. This receptor was taken from a man aged 55 to 70 with urothelial cancer. The sample here was PBMCs, taken around atezolizumab (anti-PD-L1) treatment. This CDR3 reads CASSILRTSGNTGELFF. The CDR3 coding sequence is TGTGCCAGCAGCATTCTTCGGACTAGCGGAAACACCGGGGAGCTGTTTTTT.